The present entry profiles one T cell receptor (beta chain) with its context. In the authors' methods: Amplifying reference gene primers gave estimates of nucleated cell counts. Data came from immunoSEQ multiplex PCR; TCRdb stores just in-frame clones and leaves some out. V and J calls and clone size are given by that table; D and trimming were obtained from the DNA. This table holds about 70,000 clones, 65% to 90% found once. The sample comes from a study of blood T cell repertoires in COVID-19. Study in general: Acute and convalescent COVID-19 samples came from the United States, Italy and Spain.

Trimming took off 3 bases at V and 1 base at J, with 7 bases between the two ends. From germline, CDR1 is SGHKS and CDR2 YYEKEE (reference sequence). The CDR3 length is 13 residues. The sequencing input was peripheral blood. The clonotype comes from a woman aged 55-70 years with acute or convalescent COVID-19. The chain carries TRBV5-5 and TRBJ2-5; TRBD2 might be the D (6 bases). The CDR3 sequence: CASSSGGQETQYF. In DNA form, the CDR3 reads TGTGCCAGCAGCTCCGGGGGCCAAGAGACCCAGTACTTC.